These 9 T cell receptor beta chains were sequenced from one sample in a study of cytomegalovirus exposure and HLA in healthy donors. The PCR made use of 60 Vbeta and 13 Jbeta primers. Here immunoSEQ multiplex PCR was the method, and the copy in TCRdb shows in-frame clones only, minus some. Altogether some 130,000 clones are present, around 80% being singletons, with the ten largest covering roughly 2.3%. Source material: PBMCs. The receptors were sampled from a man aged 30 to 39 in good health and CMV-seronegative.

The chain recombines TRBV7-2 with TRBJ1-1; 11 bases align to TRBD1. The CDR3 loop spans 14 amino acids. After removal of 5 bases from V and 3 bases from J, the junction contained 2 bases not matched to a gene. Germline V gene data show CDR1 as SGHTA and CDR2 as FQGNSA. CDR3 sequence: CASSTGQGDTEAFF. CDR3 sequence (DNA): TGTGCCAGCAGCACGGGACAGGGGGACACTGAAGCTTTCTTT. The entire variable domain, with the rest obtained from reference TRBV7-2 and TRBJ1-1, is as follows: GAGVSQSPSNKVTEKGKDVELRCDPISGHTALYWYRQSLGQGLEFLIYFQGNSAPDKSGLPSDRFSAERTGGSVSTLTIQRTQQEDSAVYLCASSTGQGDTEAFFGQGTRLTVV.

For the CDR3, the DNA is TGTGCCAGCAGCTTAGAACTAGCACCGGGGTCCTACGAGCAGTACTTC. Encoded protein: CASSLELAPGSYEQYF. The chain employs TRBV11-2 and TRBJ2-7; tentative D call: TRBD2 (6 bases). The ends were cut back, 0 bases at V and 1 base at J, with 13 bases in the middle. CDR1 is SGHAT, CDR2 FQNNGV, per germline. The length of the CDR3 is 16 residues.

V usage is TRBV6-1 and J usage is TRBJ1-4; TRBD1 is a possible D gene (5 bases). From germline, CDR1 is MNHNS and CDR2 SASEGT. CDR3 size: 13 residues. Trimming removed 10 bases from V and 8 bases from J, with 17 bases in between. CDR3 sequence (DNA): TGTGCCACACGCAGCGGGGGGGAGGAAAAACTGTTTTTT. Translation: CATRSGGEEKLFF.

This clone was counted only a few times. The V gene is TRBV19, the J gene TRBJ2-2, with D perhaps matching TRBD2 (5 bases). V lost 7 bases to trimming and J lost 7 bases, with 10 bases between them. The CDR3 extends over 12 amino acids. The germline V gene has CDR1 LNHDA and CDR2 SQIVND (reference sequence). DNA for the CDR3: TGTGCCAGTACCCTACGGGGCGGGGAGCTGTTTTTT. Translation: CASTLRGGELFF.

CDR3 nucleotides: TGTGCCAGCAGTCTTTGGGAGCGGGGAATTGAGCAGTACTTC. Its protein product is CASSLWERGIEQYF. The chain joins TRBV28 to TRBJ2-7, with TRBD2 matching over 7 bases. V trimming: 5 bases; J trimming: 7 bases; junction bases outside the gene matches: 11. Germline-derived CDR1 and CDR2 are MDHEN and SYDVKM. The CDR3 totals 14 residues.

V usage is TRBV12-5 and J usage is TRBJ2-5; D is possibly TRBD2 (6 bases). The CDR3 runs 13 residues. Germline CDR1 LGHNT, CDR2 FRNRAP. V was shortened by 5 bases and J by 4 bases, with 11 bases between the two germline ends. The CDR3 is CASGTRELETQYF. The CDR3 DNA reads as TGTGCTAGTGGTACCCGGGAGCTAGAGACCCAGTACTTC.

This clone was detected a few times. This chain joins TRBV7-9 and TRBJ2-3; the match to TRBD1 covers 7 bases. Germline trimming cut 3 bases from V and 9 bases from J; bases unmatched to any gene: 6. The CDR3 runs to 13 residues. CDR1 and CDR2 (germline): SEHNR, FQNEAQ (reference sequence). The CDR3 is CASSFSQGETQYF. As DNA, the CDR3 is TGTGCCAGCAGCTTCTCCCAGGGGGAGACGCAGTATTTT.

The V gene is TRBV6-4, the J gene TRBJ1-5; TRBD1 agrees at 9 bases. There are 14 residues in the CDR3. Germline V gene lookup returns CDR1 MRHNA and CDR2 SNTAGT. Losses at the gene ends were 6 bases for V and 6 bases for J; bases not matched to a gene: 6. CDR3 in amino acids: CASSGDRVFQPQHF. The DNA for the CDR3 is TGTGCCAGCAGCGGGGACAGGGTCTTTCAGCCCCAGCATTTT.

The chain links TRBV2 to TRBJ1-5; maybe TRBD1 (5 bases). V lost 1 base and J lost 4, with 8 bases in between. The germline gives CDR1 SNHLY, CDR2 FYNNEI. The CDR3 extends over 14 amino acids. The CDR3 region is CASSEETDNQPQHF. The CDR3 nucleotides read TGTGCCAGCAGTGAAGAGACAGATAATCAGCCCCAGCATTTT.